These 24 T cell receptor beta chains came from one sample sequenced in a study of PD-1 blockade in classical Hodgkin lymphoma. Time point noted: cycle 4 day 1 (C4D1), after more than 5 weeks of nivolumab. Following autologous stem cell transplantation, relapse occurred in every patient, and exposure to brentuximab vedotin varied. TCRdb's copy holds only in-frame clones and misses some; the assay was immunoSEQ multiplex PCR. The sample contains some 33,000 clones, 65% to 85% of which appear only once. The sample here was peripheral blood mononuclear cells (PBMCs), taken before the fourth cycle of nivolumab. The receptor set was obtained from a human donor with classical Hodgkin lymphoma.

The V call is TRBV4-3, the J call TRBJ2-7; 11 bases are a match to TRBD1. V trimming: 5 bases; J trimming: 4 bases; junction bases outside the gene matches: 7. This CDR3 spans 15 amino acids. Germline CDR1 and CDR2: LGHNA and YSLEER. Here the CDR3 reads CASSSGTGGLYEQYF. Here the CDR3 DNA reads TGCGCCAGCAGCTCAGGGACAGGGGGTTTGTACGAGCAGTACTTC.

CDR3: CASSLVEVTEAFF. In DNA form, the CDR3 reads TGTGCCAGCAGCTTGGTAGAGGTCACTGAAGCTTTCTTT. The chain has TRBV5-4 and TRBJ1-1; D unclear. From germline, CDR1 is SGHNT and CDR2 YYREEE (reference sequence). With 0 bases removed from V and 4 bases from J, the gap between germline ends came to 7 bases. The CDR3 runs to 13 residues.

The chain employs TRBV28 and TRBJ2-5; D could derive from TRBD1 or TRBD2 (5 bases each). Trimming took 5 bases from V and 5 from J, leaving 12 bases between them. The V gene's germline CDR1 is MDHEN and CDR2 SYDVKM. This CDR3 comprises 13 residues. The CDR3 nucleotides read TGTGCCAGCAGTGAGGGGTTAAGGGAGACCCAGTACTTC. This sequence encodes CASSEGLRETQYF.

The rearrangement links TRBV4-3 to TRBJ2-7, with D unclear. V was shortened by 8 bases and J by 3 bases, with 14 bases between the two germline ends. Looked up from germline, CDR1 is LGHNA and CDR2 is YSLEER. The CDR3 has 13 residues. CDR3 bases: TGCGCCAGCGCTCCGTCAAGGGACTACGAGCAGTACTTC. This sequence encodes CASAPSRDYEQYF.

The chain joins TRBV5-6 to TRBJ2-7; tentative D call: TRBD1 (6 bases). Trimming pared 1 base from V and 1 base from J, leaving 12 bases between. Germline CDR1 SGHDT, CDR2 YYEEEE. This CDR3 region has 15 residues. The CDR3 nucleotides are TGTGCCAGCAGCTTGTTTGGGGGCAAGTCCTACGAGCAGTACTTC. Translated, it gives CASSLFGGKSYEQYF.

CDR3 region: CASSPMAGDPYEQYF. For the CDR3, the DNA is TGTGCCAGCTCACCAATGGCGGGGGACCCCTACGAGCAGTACTTC. The chain recombines TRBV18 with TRBJ2-7; 7 bases map to TRBD2. This CDR3 spans 15 amino acids. Germline CDR1 reads KGHSH; CDR2 reads LQKENI. V lost 2 bases, J lost 2 bases, and 6 bases stayed unmatched. The variable domain in full, completed from reference TRBV18 and TRBJ2-7, reads NAGVMQNPRHLVRRRGQEARLRCSPMKGHSHVYWYRQLPEEGLKFMVYLQKENIIDESGMPKERFSAEFPKEGPSILRIQQVVRGDSAAYFCASSPMAGDPYEQYFGPGTRLTVT.

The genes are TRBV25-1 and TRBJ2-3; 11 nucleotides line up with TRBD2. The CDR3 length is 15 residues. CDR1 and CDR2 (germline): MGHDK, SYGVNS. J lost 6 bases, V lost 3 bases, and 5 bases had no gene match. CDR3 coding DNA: TGTGCCAGCAGTGATAGACTAGCGGGGCTTGATACGCAGTATTTT. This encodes CASSDRLAGLDTQYF.

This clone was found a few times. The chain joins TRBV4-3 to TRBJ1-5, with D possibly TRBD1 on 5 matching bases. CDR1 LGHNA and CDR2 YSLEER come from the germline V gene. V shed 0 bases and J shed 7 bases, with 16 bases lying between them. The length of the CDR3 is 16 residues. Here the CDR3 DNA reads TGCGCCAGCAGCCAAGATTTCCTGCTTCAGGGCCAGCCCCAGCATTTT. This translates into CASSQDFLLQGQPQHF.

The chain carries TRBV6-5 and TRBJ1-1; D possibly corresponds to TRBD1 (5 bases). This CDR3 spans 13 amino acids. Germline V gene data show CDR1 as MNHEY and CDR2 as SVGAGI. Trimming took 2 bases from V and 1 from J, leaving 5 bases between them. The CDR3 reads CASSYQGNTEAFF. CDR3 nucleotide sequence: TGTGCCAGCAGTTACCAGGGGAACACTGAAGCTTTCTTT.

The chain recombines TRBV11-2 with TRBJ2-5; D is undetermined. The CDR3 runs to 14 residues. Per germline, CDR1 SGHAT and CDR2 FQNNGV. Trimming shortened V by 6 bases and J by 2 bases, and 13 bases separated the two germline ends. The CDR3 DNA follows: TGTGCCAGCAGACCGGACGTGAAGCAAGAGACCCAGTACTTC. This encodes CASRPDVKQETQYF.

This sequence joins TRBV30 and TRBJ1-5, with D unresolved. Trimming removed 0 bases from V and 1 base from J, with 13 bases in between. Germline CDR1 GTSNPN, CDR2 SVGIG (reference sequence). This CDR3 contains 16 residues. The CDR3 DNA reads TGTGCCTGGAGTGTAGGGCTCCCCGGCAGCAATCAGCCCCAGCATTTT. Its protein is CAWSVGLPGSNQPQHF. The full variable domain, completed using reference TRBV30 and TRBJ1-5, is SQTIHQWPATLVQPVGSPLSLECTVEGTSNPNLYWYRQAAGRGLQLLFYSVGIGQISSEVPQNLSASRPQDRQFILSSKKLLLSDSGFYLCAWSVGLPGSNQPQHFGDGTRLSIL.

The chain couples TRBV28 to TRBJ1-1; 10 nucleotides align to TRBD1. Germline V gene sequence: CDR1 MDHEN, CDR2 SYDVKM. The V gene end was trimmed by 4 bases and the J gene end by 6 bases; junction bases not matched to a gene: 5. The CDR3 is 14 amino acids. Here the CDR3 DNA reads TGTGCCAGCAGTTGGGACAGGGGAAGGTCTGAAGCTTTCTTT. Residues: CASSWDRGRSEAFF.

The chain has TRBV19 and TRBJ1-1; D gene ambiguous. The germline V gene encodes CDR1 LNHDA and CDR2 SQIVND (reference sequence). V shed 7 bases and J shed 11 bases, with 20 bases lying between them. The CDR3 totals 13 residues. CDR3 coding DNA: TGTGCCAGTACCACCGACCGAAGCTTACGGGCTTTCTTT. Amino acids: CASTTDRSLRAFF.

The CDR3 coding sequence is TGTGCCAGCAGCTTACGAGGGAGCGGGGATACGCAGTATTTT. Its protein product is CASSLRGSGDTQYF. The V call is TRBV11-3, the J call TRBJ2-3; the D gene is possibly TRBD2 (6 bases). Germline V gene sequence: CDR1 SGHNT, CDR2 YENEEA. V was clipped by 2 bases and J by 6 bases, with 12 bases between them. This CDR3 comprises 14 residues.

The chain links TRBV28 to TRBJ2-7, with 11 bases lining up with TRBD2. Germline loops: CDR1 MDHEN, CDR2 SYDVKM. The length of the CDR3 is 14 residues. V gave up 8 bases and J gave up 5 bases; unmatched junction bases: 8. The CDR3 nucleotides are TGTGCCAGCGGACTACTAGCGGGAGTGAACGAGCAGTACTTC. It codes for CASGLLAGVNEQYF.

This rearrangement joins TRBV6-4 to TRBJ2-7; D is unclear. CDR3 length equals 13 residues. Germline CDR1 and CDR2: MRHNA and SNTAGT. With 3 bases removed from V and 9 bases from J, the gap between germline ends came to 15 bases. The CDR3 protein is CASSDKVRVGQYV. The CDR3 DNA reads TGTGCCAGCAGTGATAAAGTGCGTGTCGGGCAGTACGTC.

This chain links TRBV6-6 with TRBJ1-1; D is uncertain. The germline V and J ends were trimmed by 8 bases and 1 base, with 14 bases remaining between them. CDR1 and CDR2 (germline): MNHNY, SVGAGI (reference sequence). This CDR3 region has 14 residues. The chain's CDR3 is CASGPGRGNTEAFF. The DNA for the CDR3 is TGTGCCAGCGGCCCAGGACGGGGGAACACTGAAGCTTTCTTT.

CDR3 coding DNA: TGTGCCAGTAGCTCTAATACGAATGGTGAAAAACTGTTTTTT. Its translation is CASSSNTNGEKLFF. The genes are TRBV19 and TRBJ1-4; D is undetermined. The germline CDR1 and CDR2 sequences are LNHDA and SQIVND (reference sequence). The CDR3 is made up of 14 amino acids. Trimming stripped 6 bases from V and 7 bases from J, with 15 bases between.

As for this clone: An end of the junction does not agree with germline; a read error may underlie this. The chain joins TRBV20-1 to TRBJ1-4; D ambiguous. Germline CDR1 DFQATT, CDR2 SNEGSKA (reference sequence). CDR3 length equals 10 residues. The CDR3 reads CSASRQEVVF. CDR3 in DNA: TGCAGTGCTAGCAGACAAGAGGTGGTTTTT.

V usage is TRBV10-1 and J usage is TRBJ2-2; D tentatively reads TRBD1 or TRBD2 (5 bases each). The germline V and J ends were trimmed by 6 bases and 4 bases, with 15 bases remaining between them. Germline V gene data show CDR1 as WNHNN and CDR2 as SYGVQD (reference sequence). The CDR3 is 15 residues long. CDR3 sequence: CASSGTDWGTGELFF. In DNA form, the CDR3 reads TGCGCCAGCAGCGGGACCGACTGGGGCACCGGGGAGCTGTTTTTT.

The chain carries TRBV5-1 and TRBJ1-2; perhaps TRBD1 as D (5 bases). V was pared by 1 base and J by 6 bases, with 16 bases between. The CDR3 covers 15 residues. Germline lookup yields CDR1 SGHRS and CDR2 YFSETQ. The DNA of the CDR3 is TGCGCCAGCAGCTTGTCTGGTAGGGGAGTCCATGGCTACACCTTC. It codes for CASSLSGRGVHGYTF.

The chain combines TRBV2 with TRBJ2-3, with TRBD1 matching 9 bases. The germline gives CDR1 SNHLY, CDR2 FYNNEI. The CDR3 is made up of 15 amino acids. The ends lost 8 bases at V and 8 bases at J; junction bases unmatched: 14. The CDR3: CASSGTGTLVGTQYF. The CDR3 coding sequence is TGTGCCAGCTCGGGGACAGGGACTCTCGTTGGTACGCAGTATTTT.

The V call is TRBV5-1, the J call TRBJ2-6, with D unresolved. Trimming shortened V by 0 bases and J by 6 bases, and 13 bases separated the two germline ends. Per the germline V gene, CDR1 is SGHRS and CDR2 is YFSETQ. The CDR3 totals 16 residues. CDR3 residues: CASSLGADKAANVLTF. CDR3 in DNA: TGCGCCAGCAGCTTGGGGGCCGACAAAGCGGCCAACGTCCTGACTTTC.

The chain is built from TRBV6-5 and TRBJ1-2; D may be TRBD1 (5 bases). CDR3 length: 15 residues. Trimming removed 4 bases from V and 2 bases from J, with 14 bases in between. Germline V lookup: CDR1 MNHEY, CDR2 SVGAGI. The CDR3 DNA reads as TGTGCCAGCAGTTCGGGACCCCACCGGAACTATGGCTACACCTTC. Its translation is CASSSGPHRNYGYTF.